These 19 T cell receptor beta chains originate from one sample sequenced in a study of OX40 agonist ivuxolimab in advanced cancers. Produced via immunoSEQ multiplex PCR; TCRdb's table is partial and in-frame only. In the table there are around 80,000 clones, around 87% of which are singletons. Here the sequenced sample was CD4+ or CD8+ T cells sorted from blood, taken in a trial of the OX40 agonist ivuxolimab. All receptors derive from an adult with an advanced solid tumor such as melanoma, head and neck, liver or kidney cancer.

This clone came up a few times. The chain couples TRBV5-1 to TRBJ1-2; D is perhaps TRBD1 (5 bases). The CDR3 runs to 13 residues. V was clipped by 5 bases and J by 4 bases, with 12 bases between them. Germline V gives CDR1 SGHRS, CDR2 YFSETQ. The chain's CDR3 is CASRPTGSYGYTF. The CDR3 DNA follows: TGCGCCAGCAGACCCACAGGATCCTATGGCTACACCTTC.

The chain links TRBV10-3 to TRBJ1-2; TRBD1 might be the D (5 bases). In germline, CDR1 is ENHRY, CDR2 SYGVKD. The CDR3 spans 13 residues. Trimming removed 7 bases from V and 2 bases from J, with 11 bases in between. The CDR3 DNA follows: TGTGCCATCAAAGGTCAGGGCAACTATGGCTACACCTTC. It codes for CAIKGQGNYGYTF.

The chain has TRBV6-5 and TRBJ2-5; 10 bases are shared with TRBD1. The CDR3 extends over 16 amino acids. The J segment lost 5 bases and the V segment lost 0 bases, leaving 6 bases of the junction unmatched. Germline V gene data show CDR1 as MNHEY and CDR2 as SVGAGI. CDR3 in DNA: TGTGCCAGCAGTTACTCGGGACAGGGGAAAGGGGAGACCCAGTACTTC. Protein product: CASSYSGQGKGETQYF.

This clone was counted between two and nine times. The DNA of the CDR3 is TGTGCCAGTAGTCGTCCGGGACAGGGGAATGAAAAACTGTTTTTT. This encodes CASSRPGQGNEKLFF. The chain recombines TRBV19 with TRBJ1-4, with 10 positions matching TRBD1. This CDR3 region has 15 residues. V dropped 5 bases and J dropped 5; count of bases not matched to a gene: 5. Germline values: CDR1 LNHDA, CDR2 SQIVND (reference sequence).

This chain links TRBV4-3 with TRBJ1-2, with D perhaps matching TRBD1 (6 bases). The CDR3 has 15 amino acids. Germline V gives CDR1 LGHNA, CDR2 YSLEER. V was cut by 4 bases and J by 4 bases, with 16 bases left in between. The CDR3 is CASSRTQGMGYGYTF. In DNA, the CDR3 is TGCGCCAGCAGCCGAACACAGGGAATGGGCTATGGCTACACCTTC.

V and J are TRBV4-1 and TRBJ1-3; TRBD1 matches at 9 bases. CDR1 is MGHRA, CDR2 YSYEKL, per germline. The CDR3 covers 17 residues. Trimming at V came to 3 bases and at J to 7 bases, leaving 13 bases not matched to a gene. CDR3 sequence reads: CASSQGRETGGKNTIYF. In DNA, the CDR3 is TGCGCCAGCAGCCAGGGCCGAGAGACAGGGGGGAAGAACACCATATATTTT.

The rearrangement links TRBV5-4 to TRBJ2-3; D is unclear. CDR3 length: 15 residues. The V and J ends lost 0 bases and 4 bases respectively, with 12 bases between them. Germline V gene sequence: CDR1 SGHNT, CDR2 YYREEE (reference sequence). The CDR3 DNA reads as TGTGCCAGCAGCTTGGACTACGGACGGGCAGATACGCAGTATTTT. It specifies CASSLDYGRADTQYF.

The chain has TRBV18 and TRBJ2-3, with 10 bases aligning to TRBD1. The CDR3 length is 16 residues. The junction had 3 bases not matched to a gene; V was cut back by 2 bases and J by 1 base. CDR1 is KGHSH and CDR2 is LQKENI in the germline V gene. In DNA form, the CDR3 reads TGTGCCAGCTCACCAAGTGGGACAGGGGGCACAGATACGCAGTATTTT. This gives the protein CASSPSGTGGTDTQYF.

Turning to this clone: One end of the junction varies from germline; a read error may be responsible. The chain combines TRBV25-1 with TRBJ2-2; the D gene is possibly TRBD2 (5 bases). From germline, CDR1 is MGHDK and CDR2 SYGVNS. The CDR3 is 15 amino acids. The chain's CDR3 is CASSEGFGNAGELFF. DNA of the CDR3: TGTGCCAGCAGTGAGGGGTTCGGGAACGCCGGGGAGCTGTTTTTT.

The chain combines TRBV7-2 with TRBJ1-2, with a tentative D call TRBD1 (6 bases). The ends were cut back, 2 bases at V and 6 bases at J, with 16 bases in the middle. The germline V gene encodes CDR1 SGHTA and CDR2 FQGNSA. The CDR3 covers 15 residues. In DNA form, the CDR3 reads TGTGCCAGCAGCTTACAATTTTCAGGGGAAGATGGCTACACCTTC. Its translation: CASSLQFSGEDGYTF.

The chain recombines TRBV19 with TRBJ2-3, with D hard to call. This CDR3 is built from 14 residues. Germline V gene data show CDR1 as LNHDA and CDR2 as SQIVND (reference sequence). V lost 7 bases and J lost 4, with 15 bases in between. CDR3 in amino acids: CASIPSGPSDTQYF. In nucleotides, the CDR3 is TGTGCCAGTATCCCTTCTGGCCCCTCAGATACGCAGTATTTT. The entire variable domain, with the rest obtained from reference TRBV19 and TRBJ2-3, is as follows: DGGITQSPKYLFRKEGQNVTLSCEQNLNHDAMYWYRQDPGQGLRLIYYSQIVNDFQKGDIAEGYSVSREKKESFPLTVTSAQKNPTAFYLCASIPSGPSDTQYFGPGTRLTVL.

The rearrangement uses TRBV10-3 and TRBJ2-5; TRBD2 matches 10 bases. V was clipped by 2 bases and J by 7 bases; unmatched bases: 10. Looked up from germline, CDR1 is ENHRY and CDR2 is SYGVKD. The CDR3 runs 16 residues. CDR3 residues: CAISEPGSGGAGTQYF. The CDR3 bases are TGTGCCATCAGTGAGCCTGGAAGCGGGGGGGCAGGGACCCAGTACTTC.

The chain recombines TRBV11-3 with TRBJ2-1, with a tentative D call TRBD1 (6 bases). CDR1 and CDR2 (germline): SGHNT, YENEEA. This CDR3 comprises 15 residues. V was pared by 3 bases and J by 8 bases, with 17 bases between. In DNA form, the CDR3 reads TGTGCCAGCAGCTTCGGCAGGGGTGGTGTGGATGAGCAGTTCTTC. Protein product: CASSFGRGGVDEQFF.

Here the CDR3 reads CASSRTGTSGTREQFF. For the CDR3, the DNA is TGTGCCAGCAGTCGAACCGGGACTAGCGGGACAAGAGAGCAGTTCTTC. The V call is TRBV9, the J call TRBJ2-1; 13 bases line up with TRBD2. Trimming cost V 5 bases and J 10 bases; bases outside gene matches: 12. Germline V CDR1 and CDR2: SGDLS, YYNGEE. The CDR3 runs 16 residues.

The chain links TRBV2 to TRBJ1-2, with 10 bases aligning to TRBD1. V lost 7 bases, J lost 5 bases, and 7 bases stayed unmatched. CDR1 SNHLY and CDR2 FYNNEI come from the germline V gene. The CDR3 length is 14 residues. The CDR3 here is CASITDRGDYGYTF. The CDR3 DNA reads as TGTGCCAGCATAACGGACAGGGGGGATTATGGCTACACCTTC.

The chain combines TRBV21-1 with TRBJ1-2; the table's D call TRBD1 went unverified against the DNA. TRBV21-1 is noted as a pseudogene. This CDR3 comprises 14 residues. The chain's CDR3 is CASSTLQGAYGYTF. CDR3 nucleotides: TGTGCCAGCAGCACGCTACAGGGGGCTTATGGCTACACCTTC.

The V call is TRBV6-5, the J call TRBJ2-1, with 12 bases identical to TRBD1. This CDR3 region has 15 residues. V lost 5 bases, J lost 2 bases, and 1 base stayed unmatched. Per the germline V gene, CDR1 is MNHEY and CDR2 is SVGAGI. This CDR3 is CASSRDRGPYNEQFF. In DNA form, the CDR3 reads TGTGCCAGCAGTCGGGACAGGGGGCCCTACAATGAGCAGTTCTTC.

V usage is TRBV5-1 and J usage is TRBJ1-2; D is undetermined. Trimming took off 0 bases at V and 5 bases at J, with 11 bases between the two ends. The CDR3 has 14 amino acids. Germline V lookup: CDR1 SGHRS, CDR2 YFSETQ. The CDR3 is CASSLDEAGYGYTF. The CDR3 DNA follows: TGCGCCAGCAGCTTGGACGAGGCGGGTTATGGCTACACCTTC.

V is TRBV6-5 and J is TRBJ1-1, with 7 bases fitting TRBD1. Germline V gives CDR1 MNHEY, CDR2 SVGAGI. The ends lost 6 bases at V and 4 bases at J; junction bases unmatched: 8. This CDR3 spans 14 amino acids. CDR3 coding DNA: TGTGCCAGCAGACGCGGGACAGTGAGCACTGAAGCTTTCTTT. Its protein is CASRRGTVSTEAFF.